The TCR beta chain under discussion was sequenced for a study of blood T cell repertoires in COVID-19. About the research overall: T cells, B-cell-depleted T cells, or PBMCs supplied cDNA or gDNA.

Authors' analysis steps: Using reference gene primer amplification, nucleated cell counts were estimated. Using immunoSEQ multiplex PCR, the repertoire was profiled, and TCRdb retains in-frame clones only, with some absent. V and J calls and clone size are copied from that table; D and trimming were computed from the DNA. In the table there are roughly 260,000 clones, about nine tenths of which are singletons. Germline assignment: CDR1 MDHEN and CDR2 SYDVKM. V dropped 2 bases and J dropped 1 base, with 11 bases sitting between them. The CDR3 is 15 amino acids. Sequenced input: peripheral blood. The chain couples TRBV28 to TRBJ1-1, with D perhaps matching TRBD1 (5 bases). The receptor was derived from a man in his 60s who had recovered from COVID-19. CDR3 DNA sequence: TGTGCCAGCAGTTTAGGACAAACTAAGAACACTGAAGCTTTCTTT. It codes for CASSLGQTKNTEAFF.